These 31 T cell receptor beta chains came from one sample sequenced in a study of blood T cell repertoires in COVID-19. Produced via immunoSEQ multiplex PCR; TCRdb's table is partial and in-frame only. The sample yields about 100,000 clones, about four fifths seen once. The sample comprised peripheral blood. The source is a woman between 65 and 79 years old with acute or convalescent COVID-19.

The chain is built from TRBV19 and TRBJ2-2; TRBD2 is a possible D gene (7 bases). CDR1 LNHDA and CDR2 SQIVND come from the germline V gene (reference sequence). V lost 2 bases, J lost 3 bases, and 13 bases lay in between. This CDR3 region has 16 residues. CDR3 sequence reads: CASSISGGRDTGELFF. The CDR3 nucleotides read TGTGCCAGTAGTATATCGGGGGGCAGGGACACCGGGGAGCTGTTTTTT.

The genes are TRBV7-2 and TRBJ2-1; a weak D match, TRBD1 (6 bases). The CDR3 loop spans 14 amino acids. The V end lost 1 base, the J end lost 4 bases, and 8 bases lay between the germline ends. The germline gives CDR1 SGHTA, CDR2 FQGNSA. The CDR3, as DNA: TGTGCCAGCAGCTTAGAAGGGACATACAATGAGCAGTTCTTC. Translation gives CASSLEGTYNEQFF.

This clone was observed once. This chain connects TRBV4-1 to TRBJ1-1, with D unclear. V shed 0 bases and J shed 3 bases, with 11 bases lying between them. In germline, CDR1 is MGHRA, CDR2 YSYEKL. The CDR3 loop spans 15 amino acids. The CDR3 region is CASSQDEGWDTEAFF. In DNA form, the CDR3 reads TGCGCCAGCAGCCAAGATGAGGGATGGGACACTGAAGCTTTCTTT.

The rearrangement joins TRBV19 to TRBJ2-1; 11 bases align to TRBD2. CDR3 length: 15 residues. Germline lookup yields CDR1 LNHDA and CDR2 SQIVND (reference sequence). Trimming took 7 bases from V and 8 from J; bases not matched to a gene: 10. Here the CDR3 DNA reads TGTGCCAGTACCAGGGCGGCTAGCGGGAGGTATGAGCAGTTCTTC. This codes for CASTRAASGRYEQFF. The variable domain in full, completed from reference TRBV19 and TRBJ2-1, reads DGGITQSPKYLFRKEGQNVTLSCEQNLNHDAMYWYRQDPGQGLRLIYYSQIVNDFQKGDIAEGYSVSREKKESFPLTVTSAQKNPTAFYLCASTRAASGRYEQFFGPGTRLTVL.

The J gene is TRBJ1-3, the V gene TRBV2; TRBD1 matches 11 bases. The germline gives CDR1 SNHLY, CDR2 FYNNEI. This CDR3 has 15 amino acids. The junction had 10 bases not matched to a gene; V was cut back by 5 bases and J by 10 bases. The CDR3 sequence is CASSLPGTGGATIYF. In DNA form, the CDR3 reads TGTGCCAGCAGTCTTCCCGGGACAGGGGGTGCGACCATATATTTT.

The V gene is TRBV3-1 (or the pseudogene TRBV3-2), the J gene TRBJ2-1, with TRBD2 identical over 9 bases. This CDR3 is built from 14 residues. Trimming removed 3 bases from V and 9 bases from J; junction bases left unmatched: 6. Germline V gene sequence: CDR1 LGHDT, CDR2 YNNKEL (reference sequence). CDR3 sequence (DNA): TGTGCCAGCAGCCACGCGGGAGGGCTCCCTGAGCAGTTCTTC. Translating gives CASSHAGGLPEQFF.

This chain connects TRBV7-3 to TRBJ2-2; 9 nucleotides line up with TRBD1. The CDR3 consists of 16 residues. The trim removed 2 bases at V and 5 bases at J, leaving 6 bases unmatched. Germline CDR1 reads SGHTA; CDR2 reads FQGTGA. The CDR3 DNA is TGTGCCAGCAGCTTAGGGGGACAGGGATTAACCGGGGAGCTGTTTTTT. Encoded protein: CASSLGGQGLTGELFF.

The chain links TRBV19 to TRBJ1-2, with D perhaps TRBD1 (6 bases). Germline V gene data show CDR1 as LNHDA and CDR2 as SQIVND (reference sequence). The ends were cut back, 7 bases at V and 0 bases at J, with 15 bases in the middle. This CDR3 contains 15 residues. CDR3 residues: CASTPQQGANYGYTF. The DNA for the CDR3 is TGTGCCAGTACTCCGCAACAGGGCGCTAACTATGGCTACACCTTC.

This chain joins TRBV7-8 and TRBJ2-6; 7 bases agree with TRBD2. The germline V gene has CDR1 SGHVS and CDR2 FQNEAQ. The CDR3 totals 16 residues. V trimming: 2 bases; J trimming: 2 bases; junction bases outside the gene matches: 3. CDR3 in amino acids: CASSLRDYAGANVLTF. The DNA of the CDR3 is TGTGCCAGCAGCTTAAGGGACTATGCTGGGGCCAACGTCCTGACTTTC.

J is TRBJ2-2 and V is TRBV15; 7 positions match TRBD1. This CDR3 has 15 residues. Germline CDR1 is LNHNV and CDR2 is YYDKDF (reference sequence). Trimming at V came to 7 bases and at J to 7 bases, leaving 12 bases not matched to a gene. The CDR3 here is CATTHNRGRIGELFF. As DNA, the CDR3 is TGTGCCACCACCCATAACAGGGGTCGGATCGGGGAGCTGTTTTTT.

CDR3: CASSLPGGNYGYTF. The CDR3 DNA reads as TGTGCCAGCAGCTTGCCAGGGGGAAACTATGGCTACACCTTC. The V and J genes are TRBV5-4 and TRBJ1-2; TRBD1 matches at 7 bases. The CDR3 has 14 amino acids. Per germline, CDR1 SGHNT and CDR2 YYREEE (reference sequence). Unmatched junction bases numbered 2, after V lost 1 base and J lost 2 bases. The whole variable domain, remainder taken from reference TRBV5-4 and TRBJ1-2, is ETGVTQSPTHLIKTRGQQVTLRCSSQSGHNTVSWYQQALGQGPQFIFQYYREEENGRGNFPPRFSGLQFPNYSSELNVNALELDDSALYLCASSLPGGNYGYTFGSGTRLTVV.

The sample holds a few counts of this clone. The chain employs TRBV7-9 and TRBJ1-2; D is uncertain. From germline, CDR1 is SEHNR and CDR2 FQNEAQ (reference sequence). The length of the CDR3 is 13 residues. The germline V and J ends were trimmed by 1 base and 1 base, with 4 bases remaining between them. The DNA of the CDR3 is TGTGCCAGCAGCTTAGACGGTAACTATGGCTACACCTTC. Protein sequence: CASSLDGNYGYTF.

This rearrangement joins TRBV6-5 to TRBJ1-3; 10 bases are shared with TRBD1. Germline CDR1 reads MNHEY; CDR2 reads SVGAGI. The junction had 2 bases not matched to a gene; V was cut back by 6 bases and J by 0 bases. CDR3 length: 15 amino acids. This chain's CDR3 is CASRRDRGSGNTIYF. CDR3 coding DNA: TGTGCCAGCAGGCGGGACAGGGGCTCTGGAAACACCATATATTTT.

This chain connects TRBV11-2 to TRBJ2-1; D possibly corresponds to TRBD1 (7 bases). The CDR3 runs to 17 residues. V gave up 1 base and J gave up 3 bases, with 16 bases separating them. Germline CDR1 reads SGHAT; CDR2 reads FQNNGV. The CDR3 loop is CASSLGHGGGYYNEQFF. The CDR3 DNA is TGTGCCAGCAGCTTAGGCCACGGAGGGGGCTACTACAATGAGCAGTTCTTC.

The V gene is TRBV14, the J gene TRBJ1-2; D may be TRBD1 (6 bases). The CDR3 extends over 14 amino acids. CDR1 and CDR2 (germline): SGHDN, FVKESK. V was pared by 1 base and J by 7 bases, with 13 bases between. CDR3 loop: CASSQGGLGGGYTF. The CDR3 DNA follows: TGTGCCAGCAGCCAAGGGGGGCTAGGAGGTGGCTACACCTTC.

The rearrangement links TRBV5-8 to TRBJ2-5, with 7 bases lining up with TRBD1. Trimming cost V 1 base and J 7 bases; bases outside gene matches: 4. The germline V gene encodes CDR1 SGHTS and CDR2 YDEGEE. The CDR3 has 13 amino acids. As DNA, the CDR3 is TGTGCCAGCAGCTTGAGGGGGCTGGGGACCCAGTACTTC. Encoded protein: CASSLRGLGTQYF. Full variable domain (rest looked up from reference TRBV5-8 and TRBJ2-5): EAGVTQSPTHLIKTRGQQATLRCSPISGHTSVYWYQQALGLGLQFLLWYDEGEERNRGNFPPRFSGRQFPNYSSELNVNALELEDSALYLCASSLRGLGTQYFGPGTRLLVL.

This clone was observed once. The chain recombines TRBV11-2 with TRBJ2-3; TRBD1 matches at 11 bases. Germline V gene lookup returns CDR1 SGHAT and CDR2 FQNNGV. The CDR3 runs 18 residues. V dropped 1 base and J dropped 6; count of bases not matched to a gene: 12. The CDR3, as DNA: TGTGCCAGCAGCTTAGGGCGGACAGGGGGCGGTTTCTTGGATACGCAGTATTTT. Protein sequence: CASSLGRTGGGFLDTQYF.

J is TRBJ2-2 and V is TRBV2; TRBD2 matches at 9 bases. This CDR3 is built from 16 residues. V was clipped by 2 bases and J by 6 bases; unmatched bases: 7. Germline V gene data show CDR1 as SNHLY and CDR2 as FYNNEI. CDR3 amino acids: CASSEFGGGAAGELFF. Written as DNA, the CDR3 is TGTGCCAGCAGTGAATTCGGCGGGGGGGCCGCCGGGGAGCTGTTTTTT.

The V gene is TRBV27, the J gene TRBJ2-1; TRBD2 matches 7 bases. J gave up 4 bases and V 6 bases, and 3 bases lay outside the gene matches. In germline, CDR1 is MNHEY, CDR2 SMNVEV (reference sequence). The CDR3 length is 13 residues. In nucleotides, the CDR3 is TGTGCCAGCAGCTCGGGGGGATACAATGAGCAGTTCTTC. The encoded protein is CASSSGGYNEQFF.

This clone has only one observation. The gene calls are TRBV28 and TRBJ2-3, with TRBD2 identical over 13 bases. J lost 5 bases, V lost 6 bases, and 8 bases had no gene match. Per germline, CDR1 MDHEN and CDR2 SYDVKM. The CDR3 has 16 amino acids. CDR3 protein: CASRRGLAGLLDTQYF. CDR3 DNA sequence: TGTGCCAGCAGGCGGGGACTAGCGGGGCTATTAGATACGCAGTATTTT.

This sequence joins TRBV2 and TRBJ2-2; 8 nucleotides line up with TRBD2. Germline V CDR1 and CDR2: SNHLY, FYNNEI. This CDR3 is built from 16 residues. With V trimmed by 6 bases and J by 4 bases, 10 bases remained unmatched. The CDR3 nucleotides read TGTGCCAGCAGCCTCACGGGGGGGCGCAGCACCGGGGAGCTGTTTTTT. Amino acids: CASSLTGGRSTGELFF.

The rearrangement joins TRBV7-2 to TRBJ2-5; D ambiguous. The CDR3 runs 13 residues. From germline, CDR1 is SGHTA and CDR2 FQGNSA. The V end was cut by 5 bases, the J end by 2 bases, with 9 bases between. The CDR3 DNA is TGTGCCAGCAGCACCTACGGGCAAGAGACCCAGTACTTC. Residues: CASSTYGQETQYF.

The chain has TRBV5-5 and TRBJ2-5; maybe TRBD1 (5 bases). Per germline, CDR1 SGHKS and CDR2 YYEKEE (reference sequence). The ends were cut back, 0 bases at V and 2 bases at J, with 11 bases in the middle. The CDR3 contains 15 residues. DNA for the CDR3: TGTGCCAGCAGCTTGGCTGGGGCTAGGCAAGAGACCCAGTACTTC. Residues: CASSLAGARQETQYF.

V gene TRBV29-1 combines with J gene TRBJ1-5, with 10 bases matching TRBD1. Trimming took 3 bases from V and 2 from J; bases not matched to a gene: 7. This CDR3 region has 16 residues. Germline loops: CDR1 SQVTM, CDR2 ANQGSEA. Here the CDR3 reads CSVETGTGEGNQPQHF. CDR3 coding DNA: TGCAGCGTTGAGACCGGGACAGGGGAGGGCAATCAGCCCCAGCATTTT.

V is TRBV5-5 and J is TRBJ1-4, with TRBD1 identical over 8 bases. This CDR3 is built from 16 residues. Germline assignment: CDR1 SGHKS and CDR2 YYEKEE (reference sequence). The junction had 10 bases not matched to a gene; V was cut back by 3 bases and J by 6 bases. CDR3 residues: CASSSGQGQQHEKLFF. The CDR3 bases are TGTGCCAGCAGCTCCGGACAGGGCCAACAGCATGAAAAACTGTTTTTT.

V and J are TRBV3-1 (or the pseudogene TRBV3-2) and TRBJ1-5, with a weak D call TRBD1 (6 bases). This CDR3 spans 14 amino acids. The germline V gene has CDR1 LGHDT and CDR2 YNNKEL (reference sequence). The germline V and J ends were trimmed by 3 bases and 7 bases, with 13 bases remaining between them. The DNA of the CDR3 is TGTGCCAGCAGCCACCTGGCAGGGGTACAGCCCCAGCATTTT. Protein: CASSHLAGVQPQHF.

The chain recombines TRBV7-2 with TRBJ2-4; the D gene is possibly TRBD1 (6 bases). CDR1 SGHTA and CDR2 FQGNSA come from the germline V gene. Deletions cut 4 bases from V and 0 bases from J, with 13 bases between. The CDR3 is made up of 16 amino acids. The CDR3 loop is CASSSGQTIAKNIQYF. CDR3 in DNA: TGTGCCAGCAGCTCCGGACAGACTATAGCCAAAAACATTCAGTACTTC. Based on the CDR3 plus reference TRBV7-2 and TRBJ2-4, the full variable domain is GAGVSQSPSNKVTEKGKDVELRCDPISGHTALYWYRQSLGQGLEFLIYFQGNSAPDKSGLPSDRFSAERTGGSVSTLTIQRTQQEDSAVYLCASSSGQTIAKNIQYFGAGTRLSVL.

This clone is a singleton in its sample. The chain combines TRBV5-1 with TRBJ2-5; 7 bases agree with TRBD1. There are 13 residues in the CDR3. Germline assignment: CDR1 SGHRS and CDR2 YFSETQ. Trimming cost V 5 bases and J 1 base; bases outside gene matches: 2. This CDR3 is CASRQGSQETQYF. The CDR3 region has the DNA TGCGCCAGCAGACAGGGGAGCCAAGAGACCCAGTACTTC.

The chain couples TRBV28 to TRBJ2-7; D might be TRBD1 (5 bases). The CDR3 is 14 amino acids. Germline lookup yields CDR1 MDHEN and CDR2 SYDVKM. V gave up 4 bases and J gave up 0 bases, with 10 bases separating them. CDR3 in amino acids: CASSSDSFSYEQYF. In DNA, the CDR3 is TGTGCCAGCAGTTCCGACAGTTTCTCCTACGAGCAGTACTTC. The full variable domain, with the rest looked up from reference TRBV28 and TRBJ2-7, is DVKVTQSSRYLVKRTGEKVFLECVQDMDHENMFWYRQDPGLGLRLIYFSYDVKMKEKGDIPEGYSVSREKKERFSLILESASTNQTSMYLCASSSDSFSYEQYFGPGTRLTVT.

This clone turned up a few times. This chain links TRBV19 with TRBJ1-2; tentative D call: TRBD1 (6 bases). CDR3 length equals 12 residues. Trimming took 10 bases from V and 2 from J, leaving 11 bases between them. Germline V gene data show CDR1 as LNHDA and CDR2 as SQIVND (reference sequence). CDR3 loop: CATSQGNYGYTF. CDR3 DNA: TGTGCCACCTCACAGGGAAACTATGGCTACACCTTC.

This clone was found a few times. V gene TRBV27 combines with J gene TRBJ2-6, with D possibly being TRBD1 (7 bases). The CDR3 totals 18 residues. V was clipped by 5 bases and J by 0 bases, with 17 bases between them. In germline, CDR1 is MNHEY, CDR2 SMNVEV (reference sequence). This chain's CDR3 is CASSPRRGPGSGANVLTF. DNA of the CDR3: TGTGCCAGCAGTCCAAGGAGGGGGCCTGGCTCTGGGGCCAACGTCCTGACTTTC.